Following are 21 T cell receptor beta chains from one sample sequenced in a study of STAT3 mutations in large granular lymphocyte leukemia. Study-level results: Every T-cell large granular lymphocyte leukemia patient had at least one immunodominant TCR beta clonotype.

TCRdb keeps only in-frame clones here, not all; method: immunoSEQ multiplex PCR. The sample carries over 3,500 clones, about 62% recorded once. Their cognate antigens are unknown. Input material: PBMCs. The receptor set was obtained from a human donor with T large granular lymphocyte leukemia. Some clones in this sample may be carry-over from other donors' samples.

The V call is TRBV7-9, the J call TRBJ2-3; D is ambiguous. Trimming left V 3 bases short and J 2 bases short, with 9 bases between. Germline V gene data show CDR1 as SEHNR and CDR2 as FQNEAQ (reference sequence). The CDR3 is 14 amino acids. The CDR3 DNA reads as TGTGCCAGCAGCTTGGAACAGTACACAGATACGCAGTATTTT. Its translation is CASSLEQYTDTQYF.

This clone has only a few counts. This chain connects TRBV29-1 to TRBJ1-2; D uncertain. The CDR3 is 13 amino acids. The V end lost 2 bases, the J end lost 6 bases, and 13 bases lay between the germline ends. Germline CDR1 and CDR2: SQVTM and ANQGSEA. CDR3 loop: CSVERVQEDGYTF. CDR3 DNA: TGCAGCGTTGAAAGGGTCCAGGAGGATGGCTACACCTTC.

The chain carries TRBV6-6 and TRBJ1-5; 8 nucleotides align to TRBD1. Losses at the gene ends were 5 bases for V and 0 bases for J; bases not matched to a gene: 6. The CDR3 has 16 residues. The germline V gene encodes CDR1 MNHNY and CDR2 SVGAGI (reference sequence). The chain's CDR3 is CASSPRTGNSNQPQHF. CDR3 sequence (DNA): TGTGCCAGCAGTCCACGGACAGGGAATAGCAATCAGCCCCAGCATTTT.

The gene calls are TRBV7-9 and TRBJ1-6; a possible D gene is TRBD1 (6 bases). Trimming stripped 5 bases from V and 2 bases from J, with 13 bases between. This CDR3 spans 16 amino acids. Germline values: CDR1 SEHNR, CDR2 FQNEAQ (reference sequence). The CDR3 reads CASSTDRMTYNSPLHF. The CDR3 bases are TGTGCCAGCAGCACCGACAGGATGACCTATAATTCACCCCTCCACTTT.

This sequence joins TRBV6-5 and TRBJ2-7; either TRBD1 or TRBD2 may fit D (6 bases each). With 2 bases removed from V and 3 bases from J, the gap between germline ends came to 11 bases. Germline CDR1 MNHEY, CDR2 SVGAGI. This CDR3 is 14 amino acids long. The CDR3 nucleotides read TGTGCCAGCAGTTACGGGGGCGGGATCTACGAGCAGTACTTC. As protein: CASSYGGGIYEQYF.

The chain links TRBV5-1 to TRBJ1-2; 7 bases align to TRBD1. J gave up 7 bases and V 5 bases, and 8 bases lay outside the gene matches. There are 13 residues in the CDR3. Germline CDR1 reads SGHRS; CDR2 reads YFSETQ. CDR3 bases: TGCGCCAGCAGGCAAGACAGGGATCGTGGCTACACCTTC. This codes for CASRQDRDRGYTF. Full variable domain (rest looked up from reference TRBV5-1 and TRBJ1-2): KAGVTQTPRYLIKTRGQQVTLSCSPISGHRSVSWYQQTPGQGLQFLFEYFSETQRNKGNFPGRFSGRQFSNSRSEMNVSTLELGDSALYLCASRQDRDRGYTFGSGTRLTVV.

V usage is TRBV6-6 and J usage is TRBJ2-7, with 8 bases lining up with TRBD1. Germline CDR1 and CDR2: MNHNY and SVGAGI (reference sequence). CDR3 length: 14 residues. The trim removed 5 bases at V and 3 bases at J, leaving 6 bases unmatched. CDR3 loop: CASSRDGTGYEQYF. The CDR3 nucleotides are TGTGCCAGCAGTCGAGACGGGACAGGCTACGAGCAGTACTTC.

The chain is built from TRBV29-1 and TRBJ2-1; maybe TRBD2 (6 bases). CDR3 length: 10 amino acids. V gave up 5 bases and J gave up 14 bases, with 13 bases separating them. The germline V gene encodes CDR1 SQVTM and CDR2 ANQGSEA. CDR3 sequence (DNA): TGCAGCGTTCTGCAGGGCGGGGAGTTCTTC. This gives the protein CSVLQGGEFF.

J is TRBJ1-4 and V is TRBV30; weak D call: TRBD1 (5 bases). V lost 6 bases and J lost 6, with 14 bases in between. Germline loops: CDR1 GTSNPN, CDR2 SVGIG (reference sequence). This CDR3 is 13 amino acids long. CDR3 loop: CACLRGSYEKLFF. CDR3 DNA: TGTGCCTGCCTAAGGGGAAGTTATGAAAAACTGTTTTTT.

The chain links TRBV4-3 to TRBJ2-7, with 7 bases fitting TRBD2. Germline V lookup: CDR1 LGHNA, CDR2 YSLEER. The CDR3 covers 15 residues. After removal of 3 bases from V and 0 bases from J, the junction contained 5 bases not matched to a gene. The CDR3 DNA sequence: TGCGCCAGCAGCCAGTATAGCGGGTTCTCCTACGAGCAGTACTTC. This encodes CASSQYSGFSYEQYF.

The chain is built from TRBV6-6 and TRBJ1-5; possible D gene TRBD1, 5 bases. This CDR3 spans 15 amino acids. Trimming took off 6 bases at V and 7 bases at J, with 19 bases between the two ends. CDR1 MNHNY and CDR2 SVGAGI come from the germline V gene (reference sequence). CDR3 DNA: TGTGCCAGCAGAAGTCGGGGGGGGGACGGCCAGCCCCAGCATTTT. This sequence encodes CASRSRGGDGQPQHF.

This chain uses TRBV5-1 with TRBJ2-3, with D unclear. Trimming shortened V by 0 bases and J by 4 bases, and 9 bases separated the two germline ends. The CDR3 is made up of 14 amino acids. Germline CDR1 and CDR2: SGHRS and YFSETQ. CDR3 residues: CASSLGGFPDTQYF. CDR3 coding DNA: TGCGCCAGCAGCTTGGGGGGATTTCCAGATACGCAGTATTTT.

V is TRBV18 and J is TRBJ1-1; possible D gene TRBD1, 5 bases. Between the trimmed V and J ends, which lost 4 bases and 8 bases, there was a span of 11 bases. CDR1 is KGHSH and CDR2 is LQKENI in the germline V gene. The CDR3 loop spans 12 amino acids. Here the CDR3 reads CASSLRQGEAFF. The CDR3 DNA sequence: TGTGCCAGCTCACTCAGGCAGGGCGAAGCTTTCTTT.

V and J are TRBV5-5 and TRBJ1-2, with 8 bases aligning to TRBD1. Germline V lookup: CDR1 SGHKS, CDR2 YYEKEE (reference sequence). This CDR3 comprises 14 residues. The ends lost 0 bases at V and 6 bases at J; junction bases unmatched: 4. The CDR3 here is CASSLEGRGHGYTF. The CDR3 DNA reads TGTGCCAGCAGCTTGGAGGGCAGGGGGCATGGCTACACCTTC.

CDR3 sequence (DNA): TGTGCCAGCAGCGACCCCGGCAACTACGAGCAGTACTTC. Protein sequence: CASSDPGNYEQYF. The J gene is TRBJ2-7, the V gene TRBV7-6; D gene unclear. Trimming shortened V by 5 bases and J by 3 bases, and 11 bases separated the two germline ends. From germline, CDR1 is SGHVS and CDR2 FNYEAQ. The CDR3 is 13 amino acids.

This rearrangement joins TRBV6-5 to TRBJ2-7, with a weak D call TRBD1 (5 bases). Trimming removed 6 bases at V and 0 bases at J, with 15 bases between. Germline values: CDR1 MNHEY, CDR2 SVGAGI. The CDR3 totals 15 residues. The CDR3 DNA is TGTGCCAGCAGCCCCACGGCAGGGCCCTCCTACGAGCAGTACTTC. Amino acids: CASSPTAGPSYEQYF.

This chain links TRBV4-3 with TRBJ2-1; D may be TRBD1 (6 bases). V was trimmed by 1 base and J by 6 bases, leaving 13 bases between them. There are 15 residues in the CDR3. In germline, CDR1 is LGHNA, CDR2 YSLEER. CDR3 sequence reads: CASSQVRLQGNEQFF. DNA of the CDR3: TGCGCCAGCAGCCAAGTAAGGTTACAGGGCAATGAGCAGTTCTTC.

This chain links TRBV6-5 with TRBJ1-2, with D perhaps matching TRBD1 (5 bases). Trimming left V 4 bases short and J 7 bases short, with 16 bases between. In germline, CDR1 is MNHEY, CDR2 SVGAGI. The CDR3 totals 14 residues. DNA for the CDR3: TGTGCCAGCAGTTCATCCCCTGGGACTCGTGGCTACACCTTC. Translation: CASSSSPGTRGYTF.

J is TRBJ2-7 and V is TRBV13; TRBD1 is a possible D gene (7 bases). CDR1 and CDR2 from the germline V gene are PRHDT and FYEKMQ (reference sequence). Deletions cut 2 bases from V and 5 bases from J, with 16 bases between. The CDR3 length is 15 residues. CDR3 loop: CASSLMQGGKHEQYF. The CDR3 nucleotides are TGTGCCAGCAGCTTAATGCAGGGGGGTAAGCACGAGCAGTACTTC.

V usage is TRBV13 and J usage is TRBJ1-2; a weak D match, TRBD1 (6 bases). The V end lost 0 bases, the J end lost 6 bases, and 14 bases lay between the germline ends. This CDR3 contains 15 residues. CDR1 and CDR2 (germline): PRHDT, FYEKMQ (reference sequence). The DNA of the CDR3 is TGTGCCAGCAGCTTAGGCCTAGTGGGGGGCAATGGCTACACCTTC. This translates into CASSLGLVGGNGYTF.

The J gene is TRBJ2-1, the V gene TRBV30; 8 nucleotides line up with TRBD2. Germline V lookup: CDR1 GTSNPN, CDR2 SVGIG (reference sequence). The CDR3 is 16 residues long. After removal of 0 bases from V and 8 bases from J, the junction contained 12 bases not matched to a gene. CDR3 nucleotides: TGTGCCTGGAGTGTTATGGGACTAGGGGTTAGGGATGAGCAGTTCTTC. It codes for CAWSVMGLGVRDEQFF. Combining the CDR3 with reference TRBV30 and TRBJ2-1 gives the whole variable domain SQTIHQWPATLVQPVGSPLSLECTVEGTSNPNLYWYRQAAGRGLQLLFYSVGIGQISSEVPQNLSASRPQDRQFILSSKKLLLSDSGFYLCAWSVMGLGVRDEQFFGPGTRLTVL.